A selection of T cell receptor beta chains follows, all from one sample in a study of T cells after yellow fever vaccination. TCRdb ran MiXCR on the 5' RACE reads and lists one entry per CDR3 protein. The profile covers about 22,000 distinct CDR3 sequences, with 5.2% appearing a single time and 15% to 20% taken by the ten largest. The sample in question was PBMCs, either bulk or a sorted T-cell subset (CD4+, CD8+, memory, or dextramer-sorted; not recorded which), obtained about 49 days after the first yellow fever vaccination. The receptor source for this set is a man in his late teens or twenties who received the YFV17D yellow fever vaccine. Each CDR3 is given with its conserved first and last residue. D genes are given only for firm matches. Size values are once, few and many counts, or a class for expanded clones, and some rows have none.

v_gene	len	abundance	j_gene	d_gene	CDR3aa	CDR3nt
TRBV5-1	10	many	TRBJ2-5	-	CASSAETQYF	TGCGCCAGCAGTGCCGAGACCCAGTACTTC
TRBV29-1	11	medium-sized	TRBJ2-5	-	CSVWIQETQYF	TGCAGCGTTTGGATCCAAGAGACCCAGTACTTC
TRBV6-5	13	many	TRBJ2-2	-	CASSYWSPGELFF	TGTGCCAGCAGTTATTGGTCCCCCGGGGAGCTGTTTTTT
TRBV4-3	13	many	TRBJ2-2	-	CASGTQNTGELFF	TGCGCCAGCGGGACACAAAACACCGGGGAGCTGTTTTTT
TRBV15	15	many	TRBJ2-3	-	CATSKGVRATDTQYF	TGTGCCACCAGCAAGGGTGTCAGGGCCACAGATACGCAGTATTTT
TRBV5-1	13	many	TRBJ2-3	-	CASSADSPDTQYF	TGCGCCAGCAGCGCGGACTCGCCGGATACGCAGTATTTT
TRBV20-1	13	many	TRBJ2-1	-	CSAPRGSYNEQFF	TGCAGTGCCCCGCGTGGGTCGTACAATGAGCAGTTCTTC
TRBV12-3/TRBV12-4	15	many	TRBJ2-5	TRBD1	CASSPPGQDLETQYF	TGTGCCAGCAGCCCGCCCGGACAGGACTTGGAGACCCAGTACTTC
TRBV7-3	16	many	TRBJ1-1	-	CASSLGRKAPGTEAFF	TGTGCCAGCAGCTTAGGGAGAAAAGCTCCTGGAACTGAAGCTTTCTTT
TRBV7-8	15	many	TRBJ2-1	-	CASSPWGGSYNEQFF	TGTGCCAGCAGCCCCTGGGGAGGCTCCTACAATGAGCAGTTCTTC
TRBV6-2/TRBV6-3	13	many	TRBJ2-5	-	CASSYRTEETQYF	TGTGCCAGCAGTTACAGGACTGAAGAGACCCAGTACTTC
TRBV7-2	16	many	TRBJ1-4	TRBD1	CASSSSTGVGGEKLFF	TGTGCCAGCAGCTCCTCAACAGGGGTTGGAGGAGAAAAACTGTTTTTT
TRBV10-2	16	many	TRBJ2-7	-	CASSDPTDSRWDEQYF	TGCGCCAGCAGTGATCCGACGGACAGCCGGTGGGACGAGCAGTACTTC
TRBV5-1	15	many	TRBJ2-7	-	CASSFFAGANYEQYF	TGCGCCAGCAGCTTTTTCGCGGGGGCTAACTACGAGCAGTACTTC
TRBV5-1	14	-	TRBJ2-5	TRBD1	CASSAGTGFETQYF	TGCGCCAGCAGCGCGGGGACAGGGTTTGAGACCCAGTACTTC
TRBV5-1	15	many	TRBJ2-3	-	CASSFRLPRTDTQYF	TGCGCCAGCAGCTTTCGCTTACCCCGCACAGATACGCAGTATTTT
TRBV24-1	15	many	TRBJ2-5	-	CATSDAAGQQETQYF	TGTGCCACCAGTGATGCCGCAGGGCAACAAGAGACCCAGTACTTC
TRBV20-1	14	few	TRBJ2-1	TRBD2	CSANSGGALYEQFF	TGCAGTGCTAACAGCGGGGGGGCATTATATGAGCAGTTCTTC
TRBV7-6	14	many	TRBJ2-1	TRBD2	CASSSPTSPPGQFF	TGTGCCAGCAGCTCTCCGACTAGCCCCCCGGGGCAGTTCTTC
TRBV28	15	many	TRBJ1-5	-	CASSSGGGNNQPQHF	TGTGCCAGCAGTTCAGGAGGGGGGAACAATCAGCCCCAGCATTTT
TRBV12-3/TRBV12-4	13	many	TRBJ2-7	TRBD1	CASRQGWAYEQYF	TGTGCCAGCCGACAGGGCTGGGCCTACGAGCAGTACTTC
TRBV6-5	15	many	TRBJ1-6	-	CASSYSGTVPSPLHF	TGTGCCAGCAGTTACTCGGGCACAGTACCTTCACCCCTCCACTTT
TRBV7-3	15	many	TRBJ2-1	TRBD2	CASSLRGGPLEVEFF	TGTGCCAGCAGCTTAAGGGGGGGACCTCTTGAGGTCGAGTTCTTC
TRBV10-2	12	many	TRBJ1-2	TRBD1	CASRAGTGANTF	TGCGCCAGCCGGGCCGGGACAGGGGCGAACACCTTC
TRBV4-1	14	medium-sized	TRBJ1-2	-	CASSQVRTGYGYTF	TGCGCCAGCAGCCAAGTAAGGACGGGTTATGGCTACACCTTC
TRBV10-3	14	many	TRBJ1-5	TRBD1	CAISEDRESQPQHF	TGTGCCATCAGTGAGGACAGGGAGAGTCAGCCCCAGCATTTT
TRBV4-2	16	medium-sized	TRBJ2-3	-	CASSQEGGGLPDTQYF	TGTGCCAGCAGCCAAGAGGGCGGGGGCCTTCCAGATACGCAGTATTTT
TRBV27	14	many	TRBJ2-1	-	CASSLLLPGVEQFF	TGTGCCAGCAGTTTATTACTCCCGGGGGTCGAGCAGTTCTTC
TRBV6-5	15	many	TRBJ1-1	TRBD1	CASSTQGAVSTEAFF	TGTGCCAGCAGCACCCAGGGGGCCGTAAGCACTGAAGCTTTCTTT
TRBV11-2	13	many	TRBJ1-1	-	CASSLWANTEAFF	TGTGCCAGCAGCCTTTGGGCCAACACTGAAGCTTTCTTT
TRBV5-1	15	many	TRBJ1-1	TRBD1	CASSRTGRGLAEAFF	TGCGCCAGCAGCCGGACAGGGAGGGGGTTGGCTGAAGCTTTCTTT
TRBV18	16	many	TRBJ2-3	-	CASSPTSGTYTDTQYF	TGTGCCAGCTCACCAACCTCGGGCACTTACACAGATACGCAGTATTTT
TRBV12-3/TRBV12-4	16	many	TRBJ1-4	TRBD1	CASSLRGTGGGEKLFF	TGTGCCAGCAGTTTAAGGGGGACAGGTGGAGGGGAAAAACTGTTTTTT
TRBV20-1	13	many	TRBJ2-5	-	CSAGRWGQETQYF	TGCAGTGCCGGCAGGTGGGGACAAGAGACCCAGTACTTC
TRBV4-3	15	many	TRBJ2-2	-	CASSQVGGGPGELFF	TGCGCCAGCAGCCAAGTAGGGGGGGGGCCCGGGGAGCTGTTTTTT
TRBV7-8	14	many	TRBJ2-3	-	CASSLALSTDTQYF	TGTGCCAGCAGCTTAGCCCTCAGCACAGATACGCAGTATTTT
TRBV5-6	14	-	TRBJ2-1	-	CASSLLVISDEQFF	TGTGCCAGCAGCCTCTTGGTGATCAGTGATGAGCAGTTCTTC
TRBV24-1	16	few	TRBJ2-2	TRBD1	CATSDFLGQGAGELFF	TGTGCCACCAGTGATTTCCTGGGACAGGGTGCCGGGGAGCTGTTTTTT
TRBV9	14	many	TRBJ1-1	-	CASSVAPAGTEAFF	TGTGCCAGCAGCGTAGCTCCAGCGGGAACTGAAGCTTTCTTT
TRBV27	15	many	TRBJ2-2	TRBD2	CATGLWQLNTGELFF	TGTGCCACGGGACTATGGCAGTTGAACACCGGGGAGCTGTTTTTT
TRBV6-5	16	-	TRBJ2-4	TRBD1	CASSYRGQMSKNIQYF	TGTGCCAGCAGCTACAGGGGGCAGATGTCCAAAAACATTCAGTACTTC
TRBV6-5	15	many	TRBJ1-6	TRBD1	CASSYVGQGVSPLHF	TGTGCCAGCAGTTACGTAGGACAGGGGGTATCACCCCTCCACTTT
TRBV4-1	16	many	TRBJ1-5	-	CASSQDLDSQHQPQHF	TGCGCCAGCAGCCAAGACTTGGACAGCCAACATCAGCCCCAGCATTTT
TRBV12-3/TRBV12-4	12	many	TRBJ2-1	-	CASSIRVHEQFF	TGTGCCAGCAGTATCAGGGTCCATGAGCAGTTCTTC
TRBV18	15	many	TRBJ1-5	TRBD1	CASSPGTGGHQPQHF	TGTGCCAGCTCACCAGGGACAGGGGGCCATCAGCCCCAGCATTTT
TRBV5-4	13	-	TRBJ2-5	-	CASRARGWETQYF	TGTGCCAGCAGGGCTCGCGGATGGGAGACCCAGTACTTC
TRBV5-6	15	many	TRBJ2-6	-	CASSLGLSGANVLTF	TGTGCCAGCAGCCTGGGACTGTCAGGGGCCAACGTCCTGACTTTC
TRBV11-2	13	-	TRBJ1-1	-	CASSPQGNTEAFF	TGTGCCAGCAGCCCACAGGGGAACACTGAAGCTTTCTTT
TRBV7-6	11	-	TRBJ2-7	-	CASSFGYEHYF	TGTGCCAGCAGCTTTGGATACGAGCATTACTTC